This T cell receptor beta chain was documented in a study of T cell changes during pregnancy in multiple sclerosis. V lost 2 bases and J lost 13; bases outside the gene matches: 7. The CDR3 is made up of 12 amino acids. CDR1 MDHEN and CDR2 SYDVKM come from the germline V gene. Generated by immunoSEQ multiplex PCR, the TCRdb table keeps only in-frame clones and is missing some. The sample contains more than 55,000 clones, 90% of which appear only once. Sample: peripheral blood, taken in the third trimester of pregnancy. This clonotype was obtained from a female donor in good health, enrolled as a control in a pregnancy study. V is TRBV28 and J is TRBJ1-2; TRBD1 agrees at 7 bases. The CDR3 region has the DNA TGTGCCAGCAGTTTACCCGACAGGGCTGGCACCTTC. Amino acid sequence: CASSLPDRAGTF.